This T cell receptor beta chain came from a study of regulatory T cells in long-lasting Graves disease. In the study overall: Positive TSH receptor antibodies alongside over 5 years of antithyroid drugs were what marked Graves' disease as persistent.

Investigators prepared the TCR beta libraries by applying iRepertoire HTBI primers and Arm-PCR of CDR3 regions. TCRdb recomputed calls from the multiplex PCR reads with MiXCR, one row per CDR3 protein. Of about 420,000 distinct CDR3 sequences listed, roughly a quarter were seen once; the top ten hold over 25%. This clonotype showed up just a few times. An end of the junction differs from the germline gene, which may be a read error. Time point denoted: persistent/refractory GD, antithyroid drugs over 5 years with positive TRAb. From PBMCs, RNA was extracted and then used to make the TCR library. The patients included were those that came from an endocrinology department in Xi'an, China. The origin of this receptor is a female donor with Graves disease. Sequenced here: peripheral blood mononuclear cells (PBMCs), sampled when the disease was refractory, from a patient treated with antithyroid drugs.

In DNA form, the CDR3 reads TGCAGTGCCAGAGATATACCGGGACTAGCTTGGTTC. This sequence encodes CSARDIPGLAWF. The chain recombines TRBV20-1 with TRBJ2-7; TRBD2 matches at 9 bases. CDR1 and CDR2 (germline): DFQATT, SNEGSKA (reference sequence). CDR3 length: 12 amino acids.